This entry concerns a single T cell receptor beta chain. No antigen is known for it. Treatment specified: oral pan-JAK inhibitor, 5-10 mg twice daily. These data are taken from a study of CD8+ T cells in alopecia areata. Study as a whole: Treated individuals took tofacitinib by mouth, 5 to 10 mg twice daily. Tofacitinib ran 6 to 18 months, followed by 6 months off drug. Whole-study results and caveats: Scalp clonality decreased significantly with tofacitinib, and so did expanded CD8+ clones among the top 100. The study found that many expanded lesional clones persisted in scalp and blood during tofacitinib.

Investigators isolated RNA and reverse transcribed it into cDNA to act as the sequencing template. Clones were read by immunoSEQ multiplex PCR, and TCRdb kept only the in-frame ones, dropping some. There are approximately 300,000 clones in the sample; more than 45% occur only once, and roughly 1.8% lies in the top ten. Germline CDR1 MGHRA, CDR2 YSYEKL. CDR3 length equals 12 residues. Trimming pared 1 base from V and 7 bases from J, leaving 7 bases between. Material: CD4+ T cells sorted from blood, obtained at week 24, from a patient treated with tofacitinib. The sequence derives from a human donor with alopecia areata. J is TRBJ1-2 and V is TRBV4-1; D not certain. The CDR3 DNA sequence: TGCGCCAGCAGCCAAGTGGTAGGTGGCTACACCTTC. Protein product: CASSQVVGGYTF.